The source of this T cell receptor beta chain is a study of blood T cells in healthy people across ages. Study-level results: Diversity estimated from one million T cells was considered an underestimate.

The germline CDR1 and CDR2 sequences are GTSNPN and SVGIG (reference sequence). The CDR3 sequence is 14 residues long. Trimming removed 2 bases at V and 0 bases at J, with 11 bases between. Together with a sample-barcoded 5' primer, a J-beta primer mix was included in a second PCR lasting about 7 to 11 cycles. Tagging of each cDNA molecule was performed by a template-switch adaptor with 12 random nucleotides. All samples gave at least 2.5 million CDR3-containing paired-end reads. A single record per CDR3 protein comes from TCRdb applying MiXCR to the 5' RACE reads. Here the sample spans some 800,000 distinct CDR3 sequences, more than 20% being singletons. Remarks on this clonotype: Its matching antigen is unknown.

This sample was shared with a second study, whose subject was T cells of mothers and their children. This second study notes: The authors added sample barcodes and 2-4 random nucleotides using the M1S primer of the second PCR.

The TCR was taken from a boy aged 5-17 years in good health. The V gene is TRBV30, the J gene TRBJ2-7; no clear D gene. Sequenced material: blood. The CDR3 is CAWSWAGPSYEQYF. CDR3 sequence (DNA): TGTGCCTGGAGTTGGGCAGGACCCTCCTACGAGCAGTACTTC.